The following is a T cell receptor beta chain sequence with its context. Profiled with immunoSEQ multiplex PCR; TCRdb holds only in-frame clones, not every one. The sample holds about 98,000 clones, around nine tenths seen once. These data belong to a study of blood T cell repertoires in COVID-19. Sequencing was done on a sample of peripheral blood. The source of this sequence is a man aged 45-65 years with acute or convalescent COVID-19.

CDR3 DNA: TGTGCCAGCAGTGGACGCGGGGCAGGGACTGAAGCTTTCTTT. Translating it yields CASSGRGAGTEAFF. The chain links TRBV2 to TRBJ1-1; tentative D call: TRBD1 (5 bases). Germline CDR1 reads SNHLY; CDR2 reads FYNNEI. V was shortened by 4 bases and J by 5 bases, with 14 bases between the two germline ends. The CDR3 consists of 14 residues.